The clone carrying this T cell receptor (beta chain) showed up many times. These data originate in a study of regulatory T cells in long-lasting Graves disease. Time point indicated: newly diagnosed GD, antithyroid drugs for less than 3 months. Following extraction of RNA from PBMCs, that RNA was used to make the TCR library. V was pared by 1 base and J by 7 bases, with 8 bases between. The CDR3 extends over 12 amino acids. Germline CDR1 is SEHNR and CDR2 is FQNEAQ (reference sequence). TCR beta libraries were built with iRepertoire HTBI primers and Arm-PCR of CDR3 regions. MiXCR was run by TCRdb on the multiplex PCR reads, yielding one entry per CDR3 protein. The top ten clones hold 9.5% to 15% of a sample with about 610,000 distinct CDR3 sequences, roughly 16% of them seen once. These data were likewise used in another study, on T cells in Graves' hyperthyroidism and ophthalmopathy.

This specimen consisted of peripheral blood mononuclear cells (PBMCs), obtained at new diagnosis, from a patient treated with antithyroid drugs. J is TRBJ2-7 and V is TRBV7-9, with D tentatively TRBD1 (5 bases). This clonotype was obtained from a young man with Graves disease. The CDR3 DNA is TGTGCCAGCAGCTTAGATTACAGGGAGCAGTACTTC. Amino acids: CASSLDYREQYF.